These 16 T cell receptor beta chains share one sample of origin, sequenced in a study of blood T cell repertoires in COVID-19. Clones were read by immunoSEQ multiplex PCR, and TCRdb kept only the in-frame ones, dropping some. The sample shows about 280,000 clones, around 89% of them seen only once. Material: PBMCs or T cells enriched from blood (not recorded which). The receptor set was obtained from an older woman in a cohort exposed to, infected with or recovered from COVID-19 (not recorded which).

The chain employs TRBV2 and TRBJ2-7; a weak D match, TRBD2 (6 bases). The CDR3 is 14 amino acids. Germline V gene lookup returns CDR1 SNHLY and CDR2 FYNNEI. Trimming took off 7 bases at V and 5 bases at J, with 18 bases between the two ends. The CDR3 coding sequence is TGTGCCAGCAAGGCAGCGGGTGGAGGCAACGAGCAGTACTTC. Translation gives CASKAAGGGNEQYF.

This clone was detected a few times. The CDR3 DNA is TGCGCCAGCAGCCGGGGACTAGCGGGTGCCGACTACGAGCAGTACTTC. Residues: CASSRGLAGADYEQYF. This chain connects TRBV4-3 to TRBJ2-7, with 12 bases matching TRBD2. The junction had 7 bases not matched to a gene; V was cut back by 4 bases and J by 3 bases. In germline, CDR1 is LGHNA, CDR2 YSLEER. The CDR3 extends over 16 amino acids.

The CDR3 is CASMAASPSYEQYF. The CDR3 bases are TGTGCCAGCATGGCGGCTAGCCCCTCCTACGAGCAGTACTTC. This rearrangement joins TRBV28 to TRBJ2-7, with D tentatively TRBD2 (5 bases). V was shortened by 7 bases and J by 0 bases, with 13 bases between the two germline ends. Per the germline V gene, CDR1 is MDHEN and CDR2 is SYDVKM. The CDR3 length is 14 residues.

The V and J genes are TRBV3-1 (or the pseudogene TRBV3-2) and TRBJ2-5, with TRBD2 identical over 8 bases. Per the germline V gene, CDR1 is LGHDT and CDR2 is YNNKEL (reference sequence). With 4 bases clipped from V and 2 bases from J, the junction kept 9 bases outside the gene matches. The CDR3 is 16 residues long. CDR3 nucleotides: TGTGCCAGCAGCCTGCCACTTTTAGCGGGACAAGAGACCCAGTACTTC. Residues: CASSLPLLAGQETQYF.

The genes are TRBV2 and TRBJ2-3; TRBD2 is a possible D gene (5 bases). Germline V gene data show CDR1 as SNHLY and CDR2 as FYNNEI. V lost 4 bases and J 4 bases, leaving 9 bases between the germline ends. The CDR3 has 13 amino acids. CDR3 bases: TGTGCCAGCAGTGCGGGGTCTCCAGATACGCAGTATTTT. Its protein product is CASSAGSPDTQYF.

This rearrangement joins TRBV5-1 to TRBJ2-5; TRBD1 aligns across 8 bases. Trimming took 4 bases from V and 4 from J; bases not matched to a gene: 0. Looked up from germline, CDR1 is SGHRS and CDR2 is YFSETQ. The CDR3 contains 12 residues. CDR3 protein: CASSQGAETQYF. In DNA, the CDR3 is TGCGCCAGCAGCCAGGGGGCAGAGACCCAGTACTTC.

This clone was counted between two and nine times. The chain recombines TRBV4-1 with TRBJ2-3; D is possibly TRBD1 (6 bases). The CDR3 spans 15 residues. Between the trimmed V and J ends, which lost 2 bases and 4 bases, there was a span of 13 bases. Germline-derived CDR1 and CDR2 are MGHRA and YSYEKL. For the CDR3, the DNA is TGCGCCAGCAGCCAATGGTTGGGGGCCCCAGATACGCAGTATTTT. Its translation: CASSQWLGAPDTQYF.

The rearrangement joins TRBV21-1 to TRBJ2-3; the tabulated D call, TRBD2, remains unverified against the DNA. TRBV21-1 is a documented pseudogene. The CDR3 extends over 12 amino acids. This CDR3 is CASSRRGDTQYF. The CDR3 nucleotides are TGTGCCAGCAGCAGGCGGGGAGATACGCAGTATTTT.

The V call is TRBV14, the J call TRBJ2-1; TRBD2 agrees at 10 bases. Trimming at V came to 1 base and at J to 10 bases, leaving 7 bases not matched to a gene. The CDR3 covers 15 residues. Germline lookup yields CDR1 SGHDN and CDR2 FVKESK. CDR3 sequence: CASSQGLAGVHEQFF. The CDR3 bases are TGTGCCAGCAGCCAAGGGCTAGCGGGAGTACACGAGCAGTTCTTC.

The chain employs TRBV2 and TRBJ2-1; 8 bases are shared with TRBD2. The germline V gene encodes CDR1 SNHLY and CDR2 FYNNEI. V lost 8 bases and J lost 8; bases outside the gene matches: 11. This CDR3 region has 14 residues. Here the CDR3 DNA reads TGTGCCAGCGGGACTAGTCTGATCATGGATGAGCAGTTCTTC. The encoded protein is CASGTSLIMDEQFF.

Concerning this clone: This sample also contains other DNA sequences that code for the same CDR3. This chain uses TRBV9 with TRBJ2-3; D is unresolved. Germline CDR1 SGDLS, CDR2 YYNGEE. The CDR3 runs to 14 residues. The V and J ends lost 0 bases and 0 bases respectively, with 5 bases between them. The CDR3 sequence is CASSVAVSTDTQYF. The CDR3 DNA is TGTGCCAGCAGCGTAGCTGTGAGCACAGATACGCAGTATTTT. The full variable domain, with the rest looked up from reference TRBV9 and TRBJ2-3, is DSGVTQTPKHLITATGQRVTLRCSPRSGDLSVYWYQQSLDQGLQFLIQYYNGEERAKGNILERFSAQQFPDLHSELNLSSLELGDSALYFCASSVAVSTDTQYFGPGTRLTVL.

This clone was observed a single time. V gene TRBV15 combines with J gene TRBJ2-7; the D gene is possibly TRBD1 (6 bases). Trimming took off 3 bases at V and 1 base at J, with 13 bases between the two ends. The CDR3 has 15 residues. CDR1 LNHNV and CDR2 YYDKDF come from the germline V gene (reference sequence). CDR3 residues: CATSSEDRRSYEQYF. In DNA form, the CDR3 reads TGTGCCACCAGCAGCGAGGACAGAAGGTCCTACGAGCAGTACTTC.

The rearrangement joins TRBV5-1 to TRBJ2-5, with D perhaps TRBD1 (6 bases). CDR1 SGHRS and CDR2 YFSETQ come from the germline V gene. The CDR3 is 17 amino acids. Trimming pared 4 bases from V and 1 base from J, leaving 20 bases between. CDR3 region: CASSVTTGNRLQETQYF. In nucleotides, the CDR3 is TGCGCCAGCAGCGTGACCACAGGGAATCGGCTCCAAGAGACCCAGTACTTC.

The chain carries TRBV28 and TRBJ1-5; 7 nucleotides line up with TRBD1. The germline gives CDR1 MDHEN, CDR2 SYDVKM. With V trimmed by 7 bases and J by 4 bases, 10 bases remained unmatched. This CDR3 is built from 15 residues. The CDR3 region has the DNA TGTGCCAGCATCCTAGGGGGCGTGGGAAATCAGCCCCAGCATTTT. It is translated as CASILGGVGNQPQHF.

This chain joins TRBV7-9 and TRBJ2-1; a weak D match, TRBD1 (6 bases). Trimming cost V 5 bases and J 9 bases, with 11 bases left between them. The CDR3 extends over 12 amino acids. The germline V gene has CDR1 SEHNR and CDR2 FQNEAQ (reference sequence). The DNA for the CDR3 is TGTGCCAGCAGCCCCTCAGGGGCTGAGCAGTTCTTC. It specifies CASSPSGAEQFF.

The genes are TRBV10-1 and TRBJ1-1; D remains unclear. V lost 4 bases and J lost 3, with 9 bases in between. Germline loops: CDR1 WNHNN, CDR2 SYGVQD (reference sequence). This CDR3 is 13 amino acids long. The CDR3 DNA reads as TGCGCCAGCAGTGCTAAGGACTACACTGAAGCTTTCTTT. Its translation: CASSAKDYTEAFF.